These T cell receptor beta chains were read from a single sample in a study of blood T cell repertoires in COVID-19. Using immunoSEQ multiplex PCR, the repertoire was profiled, and TCRdb retains in-frame clones only, with some absent. The table shows fewer than 200,000 clones, with around 84% occurring only once. Sequenced: peripheral blood. Receptor source: a human donor with acute or convalescent COVID-19. The donor label of this sample is uncertain. Both conserved end residues are part of each CDR3. D genes are given only for firm matches. The size of a clone is reported for some rows only, either as once, few or many, or as a class for expanded clones.

v_call	j_call	d_call	clone_size	cdr3_nt	cdr3_aa
TRBV7-3	TRBJ2-3	TRBD2	NA	TGTGCCAGCAGCTTAAATGGCGGGGGGCAAGGAGATACGCAGTATTTT	CASSLNGGGQGDTQYF
TRBV28	TRBJ1-5	TRBD1	NA	TGTGCCAGCAGTTTACAGGGACAGGGGGGGCAGCCCCAGCATTTT	CASSLQGQGGQPQHF
TRBV27	TRBJ1-2	TRBD1	NA	TGTGCCAGCAGTTTTAGTGACAGGGCGGCTAATGGCTACACCTTC	CASSFSDRAANGYTF
TRBV19	TRBJ2-1	TRBD2	NA	TGTGCCAGTAGGAGCGGGGCCCTCCCCTCCTACAATGAGCAGTTCTTC	CASRSGALPSYNEQFF
TRBV7-7	TRBJ2-7	NA	NA	TGTGCCAGCGCACCCGGGACATCGACCTCCTACGAGCAGTACTTC	CASAPGTSTSYEQYF
TRBV27	TRBJ1-4	TRBD1	NA	TGTGCCAGCAGTCCAAGTGGGACAGGGGCGTCCCACAATGAAAAACTGTTTTTT	CASSPSGTGASHNEKLFF
TRBV7-9	TRBJ1-1	NA	NA	TGTGCCAGCAGCTTAGCTCTCACGGCGGGCACTGAAGCTTTCTTT	CASSLALTAGTEAFF
TRBV5-1	TRBJ2-7	TRBD1	NA	TGCGCCAGCAGCCCTGGACAGGGGGCCTACGAGCAGTACTTC	CASSPGQGAYEQYF
TRBV27	TRBJ2-2	NA	NA	TGTGCCAGCAGTTATTTGGGGCTTGACACCGGGGAGCTGTTTTTT	CASSYLGLDTGELFF
TRBV28	TRBJ2-3	NA	NA	TGTGCCAGCATGAATGAGAGGACTGGAACGCAGTATTTT	CASMNERTGTQYF
TRBV30	TRBJ1-5	NA	NA	TGTGCCTGGAGCTCAGACGGGAACAATCAGCCCCAGCATTTT	CAWSSDGNNQPQHF
TRBV7-3	TRBJ1-5	TRBD1	NA	TGTGCCAGCAGTCCACAGGGGGGCAATCAGCCCCAGCATTTT	CASSPQGGNQPQHF
TRBV15	TRBJ2-7	NA	NA	TGTGCCACCAGCAGAGTCGACGGGACTGAATACGAGCAGTACTTC	CATSRVDGTEYEQYF
TRBV5-1	TRBJ2-7	NA	once	TGCGCCAGCAGGTTTTCGACAGCCTTCTACGAGCAGTACTTC	CASRFSTAFYEQYF
TRBV5-1	TRBJ1-1	NA	NA	TGCGCCAGCAGCTTGGACAGAATATATGAAGCTTTCTTT	CASSLDRIYEAFF
TRBV28	TRBJ1-4	NA	once	TGTGCCAGCAGACGATGGGGAGCAACTAATGAAAAACTGTTTTTT	CASRRWGATNEKLFF